The 9 T cell receptor beta chains reported below all come from one sample, sequenced in a study of PD-1 blockade in classical Hodgkin lymphoma. Assay used: immunoSEQ multiplex PCR; TCRdb lists only in-frame clones, some missing. The repertoire includes about 89,000 clones, approximately 90% of them detected once, and approximately 2.9% sits in the top ten. Regarding time point: cycle 4 day 1 (C4D1), after 5 to 7 weeks of nivolumab. No patient escaped relapse after autologous stem cell transplantation, and brentuximab vedotin exposure varied. Source: peripheral blood mononuclear cells (PBMCs), taken before the fourth cycle of nivolumab. The source of these receptors is a human donor with classical Hodgkin lymphoma.

The rearrangement joins TRBV7-8 to TRBJ1-5; maybe TRBD1 (6 bases). V lost 1 base and J 3 bases, leaving 16 bases between the germline ends. Germline V gene lookup returns CDR1 SGHVS and CDR2 FQNEAQ. The length of the CDR3 is 17 residues. The CDR3 loop is CASSLGFRGGDNQPQHF. The CDR3 nucleotides are TGTGCCAGCAGCTTAGGGTTCCGGGGGGGCGACAATCAGCCCCAGCATTTT.

The chain is built from TRBV15 and TRBJ2-1, with D possibly TRBD2 on 6 matching bases. Trimming pared 0 bases from V and 7 bases from J, leaving 10 bases between. CDR3 size: 14 residues. The germline V gene encodes CDR1 LNHNV and CDR2 YYDKDF (reference sequence). CDR3 sequence (DNA): TGTGCCACCAGCAGAGATAACGGGGGAAATGAGCAGTTCTTC. This translates into CATSRDNGGNEQFF.

V is TRBV5-8 and J is TRBJ1-1, with a tentative D call TRBD1 (5 bases). The CDR3 is 13 amino acids. Trimming left V 2 bases short and J 1 base short, with 6 bases between. Germline assignment: CDR1 SGHTS and CDR2 YDEGEE. CDR3 sequence (DNA): TGTGCCAGCAGCTTTACAGGGAACACTGAAGCTTTCTTT. It codes for CASSFTGNTEAFF. The variable domain in full, completed from reference TRBV5-8 and TRBJ1-1, reads EAGVTQSPTHLIKTRGQQATLRCSPISGHTSVYWYQQALGLGLQFLLWYDEGEERNRGNFPPRFSGRQFPNYSSELNVNALELEDSALYLCASSFTGNTEAFFGQGTRLTVV.

This clone was counted between two and nine times. The chain joins TRBV7-2 to TRBJ2-3, with 11 nucleotides matching TRBD2. The CDR3 sequence is 17 residues long. V dropped 1 base and J dropped 4; count of bases not matched to a gene: 7. Per the germline V gene, CDR1 is SGHTA and CDR2 is FQGNSA. CDR3 sequence reads: CASSLGGVAGGPDTQYF. CDR3 in DNA: TGTGCCAGCAGCTTAGGAGGTGTAGCGGGGGGGCCAGATACGCAGTATTTT.

The chain uses TRBV19 and TRBJ1-1; D is ambiguous. Deletions cut 3 bases from V and 1 base from J, with 6 bases between. The germline V gene encodes CDR1 LNHDA and CDR2 SQIVND (reference sequence). This CDR3 comprises 13 residues. Written as DNA, the CDR3 is TGTGCCAGTAGTATTTGGGAGAACACTGAAGCTTTCTTT. Amino acid sequence: CASSIWENTEAFF.

In the case of this clone: Other nucleotide sequences from this sample produce the same CDR3. The chain couples TRBV4-1 to TRBJ2-3; possible D gene TRBD1, 5 bases. Germline V gene sequence: CDR1 MGHRA, CDR2 YSYEKL. CDR3 length equals 14 residues. Trimming left V 4 bases short and J 0 bases short, with 8 bases between. The CDR3 loop is CASSPTASTDTQYF. The CDR3 nucleotides read TGCGCCAGCAGCCCGACAGCTAGCACAGATACGCAGTATTTT.

The J gene is TRBJ2-7, the V gene TRBV5-1; 13 positions match TRBD2. With V trimmed by 2 bases and J by 5 bases, 4 bases remained unmatched. The CDR3 sequence is 15 residues long. Germline-derived CDR1 and CDR2 are SGHRS and YFSETQ. CDR3 in amino acids: CASSFGTSGVNEQYF. The CDR3 region has the DNA TGCGCCAGCAGCTTCGGGACTAGCGGGGTAAACGAGCAGTACTTC.

This sequence joins TRBV28 and TRBJ1-1; D gene ambiguous. CDR1 is MDHEN, CDR2 SYDVKM, per germline. Trimming took 6 bases from V and 1 from J, leaving 9 bases between them. CDR3 size: 13 residues. CDR3 in DNA: TGTGCCAGCAGCCCGTCGGGGAACACTGAAGCTTTCTTT. Its protein product is CASSPSGNTEAFF.

The rearrangement joins TRBV4-2 to TRBJ1-5, with TRBD1 matching 7 bases. Germline loops: CDR1 LGHNA, CDR2 YNFKEQ. The ends lost 1 base at V and 7 bases at J; junction bases unmatched: 7. The CDR3 is 15 residues long. CDR3 region: CASSQVEGAGQPQHF. The CDR3 DNA reads as TGTGCCAGCAGCCAAGTGGAGGGGGCCGGGCAGCCCCAGCATTTT.